This entry features one TCR beta chain sequence. Which antigen it targets is not known. Per-base qualities were not stored, and no clone one base away is much larger. Peripheral blood CD8+ and CD4+ T cells from healthy donors, Susac syndrome patients and multiple sclerosis patients were profiled by high-throughput TCR beta sequencing. Susac syndrome patients met recently defined diagnostic criteria for definite or probable disease. Bulk CD8+ and CD4+ T cells were purified magnetically by negative isolation, whereas CD8+ TEMRA cells were enriched by FACS. Blood was collected in EDTA tubes and processed within 24 hours, with PBMCs isolated through density gradient centrifugation. PBMCs intended for TCR sequencing were cryopreserved in liquid nitrogen and were subsequently thawed in a 37 degrees C water bath. Purity of sorted or isolated CD4+, CD8+ and CD8+ TEMRA cells was at least 90%. CDR1 and CDR2 (SNHLY, FYNNEI) derive from the germline V gene. A distance of 17 bases separates the germline ends of V and J, which lose 8 bases and 4 bases respectively. The cysteine opens and the phenylalanine closes a CDR3 of 14 amino acids. The CDR3 DNA has 42 bases and is translated from base 1.

RNA was extracted with the RNeasy kit and roughly 0.45 to 1 ug was reverse transcribed using random hexamers. The immunoSEQ multiplex PCR assay, covering 54 Vbeta and 13 Jbeta segments, was used to amplify TCR beta CDR3 regions. PCR amplification bias was corrected by using a synthetic template baseline for primer optimization and computational correction. In the source study's methods: Reads were assigned to V, D and J genes according to IMGT and analyzed in immunoSEQ Analyzer, with only productive sequences retained. Clonality was calculated as one minus the Shannon entropy normalized by log2 of the number of productive unique sequences. Public and private clones were assessed among the 100 most prevalent clones of each patient and control. Clones were defined as Susac-specific if absent from the healthy and MS cohorts, from under 1,200 published viral clones and from other ImmuneACCESS disease sequences. TCRdb itself trimmed the public reads at Q25 with fastp, ran MiXCR and retained productive beta chains. Rows matching on CDR3 protein sequence are summarized as one entry with the most common DNA and genes. TCRdb's processing, not the authors', yielded these V and J calls. For this sample the table gives about 83,000 distinct CDR3 sequences, of which about 95% were detected only once. The ten largest clones represent approximately 0.41% of the sample.

The record originates from a study of CD8 T cells in Susac syndrome (dated by TCRdb to the late 2010s). In the study overall: Among the Susac syndrome patients who were sequenced, clinically active disease was present in roughly six and clinical remission was observed in under ten. The study compared CD8+ T cell repertoire clonality among eleven to twelve healthy donors, approximately 14 Susac syndrome patients and roughly 16 multiple sclerosis patients. The study used repertoire sequencing to test whether antigen drove CD8+ T cell activation and differentiation in Susac syndrome. At blood withdrawal, Susac syndrome patients were therapy-naive, treated with corticosteroids (with IVIg additionally given to some), or treated with IVIg alone. Overall study results and their limits: CD8+ repertoires in Susac syndrome showed clonal expansion, which was highest in CD8+ TEMRA cells and was greater in clinically active patients than in remitting patients. The study acknowledged that relatively few individuals were included in the TCR sequencing and HLA analysis. Sixteen Susac-specific public clones were identified in the total CD8+ repertoire, and four to six Susac-specific public clones were identified in the CD8+ TEMRA repertoire.

This receptor was taken from a human donor with Susac syndrome. The sample comprised CD8+ T cells from PBMCs. Recombination connected TRBV2 to TRBJ2-5; the D segment could be TRBD1, given 9 matching bases. The DNA reads as follows: TGTGCCAGCTCGGGAGGGGACAGGGTAGAGACCCAGTACTTC. It encodes CASSGGDRVETQYF.